Following are 17 T cell receptor beta chains from one sample sequenced in a study of esophageal squamous cell carcinoma under preoperative chemotherapy. TCRdb fed the PCR reads into MiXCR, producing one record per CDR3 protein. The table records 15,000 to 20,000 distinct CDR3 sequences, around 47% of them present only once. Noted time point: before preoperative PTX-NDP chemotherapy. This specimen was acquired from a patient given preoperative chemotherapy. These receptors were collected from a human donor with esophageal squamous cell carcinoma. The donor label of this sample is uncertain.

Relative to its sample, this clonotype is medium-sized. V gene TRBV7-2 combines with J gene TRBJ1-4; D is undetermined. The length of the CDR3 is 12 residues. Per the germline V gene, CDR1 is SGHTA and CDR2 is FQGNSA. Trimming took 2 bases from V and 10 from J, leaving 8 bases between them. Here the CDR3 DNA reads TGTGCCAGCAGCTTACGGACGGGAAAACTGTTTTTT. Translated, it gives CASSLRTGKLFF.

Ten or more counts support this clonotype. A much bigger clone sits one base away, suggesting this may be a read error. The chain employs TRBV12-3 or TRBV12-4 and TRBJ2-5; 7 nucleotides match TRBD2. The V segment lost 3 bases and the J segment 11 bases; nucleotides outside the gene matches: 9. The CDR3 has 13 residues. CDR3 in DNA: TGTGCCAGCAGTTTTGGGGGGGGAAGGGAGCAGTACTTC. Translation: CASSFGGGREQYF.

This clonotype was recorded a few times. The chain uses TRBV7-2 and TRBJ2-1; D is perhaps TRBD1 (6 bases). This CDR3 contains 15 residues. Germline V lookup: CDR1 SGHTA, CDR2 FQGNSA. The V end was cut by 5 bases, the J end by 2 bases, with 13 bases between. The CDR3 region has the DNA TGTGCCAGCAGCGCCGGGGACACGGCCTACAATGAGCAGTTCTTC. Its translation: CASSAGDTAYNEQFF.

J is TRBJ2-4 and V is TRBV12-3 or TRBV12-4; 7 nucleotides align to TRBD2. There are 15 residues in the CDR3. Germline trimming cut 5 bases from V and 13 bases from J; bases unmatched to any gene: 17. The CDR3 region has the DNA TGTGCCAGCAGTGCAGGACTAGTTGGCTACAATGAGCAGTACTTC. Encoded protein: CASSAGLVGYNEQYF.

This clonotype was found a few times. V gene TRBV7-2 combines with J gene TRBJ2-1; D assignment may be TRBD1 or TRBD2 (5 bases each). CDR1 SGHTA and CDR2 FQGNSA come from the germline V gene. V lost 1 base, J lost 2 bases, and 12 bases lay in between. The CDR3 length is 16 residues. The CDR3 DNA follows: TGTGCCAGCAGCTTAGGGGGGTCCCCCGCCTACAATGAGCAGTTCTTC. Translated, it gives CASSLGGSPAYNEQFF.

This clonotype was picked up a small number of times. CDR3 nucleotides: TGTGCCAGTTCCGGGACAGTCTCCTACGAGCAGTACTTC. Its protein is CASSGTVSYEQYF. The J gene is TRBJ2-7, the V gene TRBV27; 7 bases align to TRBD1. The CDR3 covers 13 residues. Germline V gene sequence: CDR1 MNHEY, CDR2 SMNVEV (reference sequence). The J segment lost 0 bases and the V segment lost 9 bases, leaving 5 bases of the junction unmatched.

The chain couples TRBV27 to TRBJ2-5; 7 bases map to TRBD1. This CDR3 is 14 amino acids long. Germline V gene lookup returns CDR1 MNHEY and CDR2 SMNVEV (reference sequence). J lost 11 bases, V lost 3 bases, and 12 bases had no gene match. CDR3 nucleotides: TGTGCCAGCAGTTTGGGCACAGGGGAAGATACGCAGTACTTC. It codes for CASSLGTGEDTQYF.

The chain combines TRBV12-3 or TRBV12-4 with TRBJ2-5; D is ambiguous. The CDR3 spans 14 residues. The germline V and J ends were trimmed by 3 bases and 1 base, with 9 bases remaining between them. The CDR3: CASSFLEFQETQYF. The CDR3 coding sequence is TGTGCCAGCAGTTTTCTAGAATTCCAAGAGACCCAGTACTTC.

In this sample, this clonotype turned up a few times. The chain employs TRBV5-1 and TRBJ2-2; 10 bases map to TRBD1. CDR3 length equals 15 residues. J lost 5 bases, V lost 0 bases, and 1 base had no gene match. Germline CDR1 and CDR2: SGHRS and YFSETQ. This CDR3 is CASSLGTGGTGELFF. The CDR3 nucleotides read TGCGCCAGCAGCTTGGGGACAGGGGGGACCGGGGAGCTGTTTTTT.

The chain combines TRBV7-2 with TRBJ2-5, with D possibly being TRBD2 (6 bases). The V gene's germline CDR1 is SGHTA and CDR2 FQGNSA. V was clipped by 5 bases and J by 11 bases, with 15 bases between them. The CDR3 is 12 amino acids. This chain's CDR3 is CASSREINEQYF. The DNA of the CDR3 is TGTGCCAGCAGCCGGGAGATTAATGAGCAGTACTTC.

The genes are TRBV7-9 and TRBJ1-4; D ambiguous. The germline gives CDR1 SEHNR, CDR2 FQNEAQ (reference sequence). V was clipped by 6 bases and J by 3 bases, with 17 bases between them. The CDR3 totals 16 residues. Here the CDR3 reads CASSPLGAVPNEKLFF. The CDR3 DNA reads TGTGCCAGCAGTCCGCTCGGTGCAGTGCCTAATGAAAAACTGTTTTTT.

The V call is TRBV7-2, the J call TRBJ2-3; 10 bases fit TRBD1. Judging by the DNA end, TRBJ2-1 fits better; the J call may be wrong. Germline CDR1 and CDR2: SGHTA and FQGNSA. This CDR3 contains 15 residues. The CDR3 protein is CASSLMGQGLHEQFF. The CDR3, as DNA: TGTGCCAGCAGCTTAATGGGACAGGGGCTCCATGAGCAGTTCTTC.

Remarks on this clonotype: The junction departs from the called germline gene at one end, perhaps through a read error. The chain uses TRBV7-2 and TRBJ2-3; no clear D gene. CDR1 and CDR2 from the germline V gene are SGHTA and FQGNSA. CDR3 size: 13 residues. The CDR3 coding sequence is TGTGCCAGCAGCTTAGGAGACAAAAATACGCAGTACTTT. Amino acids: CASSLGDKNTQYF.

On this clonotype itself: The final CDR3 position lacks the conserved phenylalanine or tryptophan, pointing to a likely read error. It is unclear where the CDR3 begins or ends on the DNA, so no DNA is shown, and the CDR3 is as TCRdb lists it. This chain links TRBV6-5 with TRBJ2-5; the table's D call TRBD1 went unverified against the DNA. Germline values: CDR1 MNHEY, CDR2 SVGAGI. The CDR3 is made up of 17 amino acids, end residues included. The chain's CDR3 is CGSSSSSGGAGPTTRFS.

With respect to this clonotype: The junction shows a germline mismatch at one end, possibly a read error. The chain is built from TRBV6-1 and TRBJ2-2; a weak D match, TRBD1 (5 bases). This CDR3 spans 15 amino acids. CDR1 and CDR2 from the germline V gene are MNHNS and SASEGT. The CDR3 here is CASRTGPVDTDKLYF. CDR3 coding DNA: TGTGCCAGCAGAACCGGACCGGTGGACACAGATAAGCTGTATTTT.

The chain recombines TRBV5-4 with TRBJ2-3; D might be TRBD2 (7 bases). The CDR3 has 16 residues. Germline values: CDR1 SGHNT, CDR2 YYREEE (reference sequence). Trimming stripped 4 bases from V and 4 bases from J, with 19 bases between. The CDR3 here is CASSPGGARSADTQYF. CDR3 coding DNA: TGTGCCAGCAGCCCTGGGGGGGCTAGGAGTGCAGATACGCAGTATTTT.

The J gene is TRBJ2-3, the V gene TRBV12-3 or TRBV12-4, with D hard to call. The germline V and J ends were trimmed by 3 bases and 3 bases, with 16 bases remaining between them. The CDR3 covers 16 residues. CDR3 residues: CASSFSRSGPTDTQYF. For the CDR3, the DNA is TGTGCCAGCAGTTTCTCTCGGTCAGGACCTACAGATACGCAGTATTTT.